In this sample, the clone carrying this T cell receptor beta chain turned up many times. Its cognate antigen is unknown. Within the library, unique molecular identifiers were attached to each individual cDNA molecule. TCRdb fed the RACE reads into MiXCR, producing one record per CDR3 protein. Counted here are approximately 80,000 distinct CDR3 sequences, about 6.8% occurring once; the ten biggest clones make up less than 2%. This sample was included in a study of human T cells and chemical hapten exposure. The CDR3 extends over 15 amino acids. Germline CDR1 is SEHNR and CDR2 is FQNEAQ (reference sequence). V shed 4 bases and J 10 bases; nucleotides not matched to a gene: 14. The time point here: patch test 1, 2 weeks after DPC sensitization. Treatment meaning: therapeutic diphenylcyclopropenone sensitization with weekly scalp DPC. Study outcomes and limitations: DPC sensitization left the count of TCRs above 1 in 1000 unchanged. Having alopecia, the donors may differ immunologically from healthy people.

This TCR was recovered from a woman aged 30 to 39 with alopecia areata. Some clones in this sample may be carry-over from other donors' samples. The input for sequencing was whole blood, taken in connection with sensitization to the hapten diphenylcyclopropenone (DPC). This chain links TRBV7-9 with TRBJ1-1; 8 positions agree with TRBD1. The CDR3 here is CASSSQGAPEGRAFF. In DNA, the CDR3 is TGTGCCAGCAGCTCTCAGGGGGCACCGGAGGGAAGAGCTTTCTTT.